The next 13 T cell receptor beta chains were all read from a single sample in a study of blood T cells in healthy people across ages. It was with a sample-barcoded 5' primer and a J-beta primer mix that a second PCR of roughly 6 to 11 cycles was run. TCRdb re-called the 5' RACE reads through MiXCR, storing one row per CDR3 protein. The table has more than 1,400,000 distinct CDR3 sequences, roughly 45% seen once. Sequences were obtained from blood. The receptors here all came from a woman between 18 and 29 years old in good health.

The V call is TRBV6-5, the J call TRBJ2-1, with 16 bases matching TRBD2. The CDR3 covers 15 residues. Germline CDR1 and CDR2: MNHEY and SVGAGI. Trimming cost V 10 bases and J 5 bases; bases outside gene matches: 5. In DNA, the CDR3 is TGTGCCACCTCGGGACTAGCGGGAGGGAACAATGAGCAGTTCTTC. It is translated as CATSGLAGGNNEQFF.

The chain combines TRBV20-1 with TRBJ1-4; D might be TRBD1 (5 bases). CDR1 DFQATT and CDR2 SNEGSKA come from the germline V gene (reference sequence). Trimming removed 0 bases from V and 1 base from J, with 6 bases in between. This CDR3 has 14 residues. In DNA, the CDR3 is TGCAGTGCTAGAGACGGGGGAACTAATGAAAAACTGTTTTTT. Its translation is CSARDGGTNEKLFF.

In this sample, this clonotype turned up a few times. J is TRBJ1-5 and V is TRBV6-1, with D unclear. Germline V gene data show CDR1 as MNHNS and CDR2 as SASEGT. V shed 3 bases and J shed 4 bases, with 16 bases lying between them. This CDR3 has 16 amino acids. The DNA of the CDR3 is TGTGCCAGCAGTGATTTTACGCCGGCGGGTAATCAGCCCCAGCATTTT. Protein product: CASSDFTPAGNQPQHF.

The chain links TRBV27 to TRBJ1-2, with D possibly being TRBD1 (5 bases). Germline CDR1 and CDR2: MNHEY and SMNVEV (reference sequence). Trimming pared 5 bases from V and 9 bases from J, leaving 16 bases between. The CDR3 is 13 amino acids. This CDR3 reads CASSVVQGECYTF. As DNA, the CDR3 is TGTGCCAGCAGTGTAGTCCAGGGCGAGTGCTACACCTTC.

This clonotype has only a few counts. This sequence joins TRBV20-1 and TRBJ2-5; TRBD1 might be the D (6 bases). V lost 0 bases to trimming and J lost 3 bases, with 11 bases between them. The V gene's germline CDR1 is DFQATT and CDR2 SNEGSKA (reference sequence). The CDR3 loop spans 14 amino acids. The CDR3 loop reads CSARDGTPEETQYF. The CDR3 DNA reads as TGCAGTGCTAGAGACGGGACACCCGAAGAGACCCAGTACTTC.

This clonotype was found a few times. The rearrangement uses TRBV14 and TRBJ2-7, with TRBD2 as a possible D gene (6 bases). Germline V gene lookup returns CDR1 SGHDN and CDR2 FVKESK. The CDR3 contains 16 residues. Deletions cut 1 base from V and 2 bases from J, with 15 bases between. CDR3 DNA: TGTGCCAGCAGCCAAGGAACGGGAGTGATTCCCTACGAGCAGTACTTC. Translated, it gives CASSQGTGVIPYEQYF.

The chain uses TRBV29-1 and TRBJ1-1; possible D gene TRBD1, 6 bases. This CDR3 spans 14 amino acids. V was cut by 2 bases and J by 1 base, with 11 bases left in between. Looked up from germline, CDR1 is SQVTM and CDR2 is ANQGSEA. The CDR3 region has the DNA TGCAGCGTTGAAACAGGGTATCGGAACACTGAAGCTTTCTTT. The encoded protein is CSVETGYRNTEAFF.

V is TRBV30 and J is TRBJ1-2; a weak D match, TRBD1 (5 bases). The CDR3 covers 12 residues. The germline CDR1 and CDR2 sequences are GTSNPN and SVGIG (reference sequence). V was pared by 8 bases and J by 6 bases, with 16 bases between. DNA for the CDR3: TGTGCCCTGGGGCCCCGAGGAAATGGCTACACCTTC. Translating it yields CALGPRGNGYTF.

The sample holds a few counts of this clonotype. The chain uses TRBV4-2 and TRBJ1-2; tentatively, D is TRBD1 (6 bases). V lost 0 bases, J lost 3 bases, and 11 bases lay in between. This CDR3 contains 15 residues. Germline loops: CDR1 LGHNA, CDR2 YNFKEQ. CDR3: CASSQDIGGDYGYTF. Here the CDR3 DNA reads TGTGCCAGCAGCCAAGACATAGGGGGTGACTATGGCTACACCTTC.

The rearrangement uses TRBV28 and TRBJ2-1; D remains unclear. Germline V gene data show CDR1 as MDHEN and CDR2 as SYDVKM. With 6 bases removed from V and 0 bases from J, the gap between germline ends came to 15 bases. The CDR3 has 16 residues. CDR3 sequence reads: CASRLRHLTSYNEQFF. In DNA, the CDR3 is TGTGCCAGCAGATTGAGACATTTAACCTCCTACAATGAGCAGTTCTTC.

In its sample, this clonotype was seen a few times. The chain has TRBV20-1 and TRBJ2-7, with 9 bases matching TRBD2. Germline values: CDR1 DFQATT, CDR2 SNEGSKA (reference sequence). Trimming took 3 bases from V and 0 from J; bases not matched to a gene: 24. The CDR3 length is 21 residues. CDR3: CSASGVVKPGLAWSSSYEQYF. The CDR3, as DNA: TGCAGTGCTAGCGGTGTGGTCAAGCCGGGACTAGCATGGAGTAGCTCCTACGAGCAGTACTTC.

The chain joins TRBV12-5 to TRBJ1-2; the match to TRBD1 covers 12 bases. J gave up 7 bases and V 0 bases, and 6 bases lay outside the gene matches. Germline V gene lookup returns CDR1 LGHNT and CDR2 FRNRAP. The CDR3 consists of 16 residues. The CDR3 loop is CASGLVQGQGAGGYTF. In DNA form, the CDR3 reads TGTGCTAGTGGTTTGGTACAGGGACAGGGGGCAGGTGGCTACACCTTC.

The rearrangement links TRBV9 to TRBJ2-4; D not certain. The better agreement between TRBJ2-7 and the DNA end casts doubt on the J call. The CDR3 length is 14 residues. Germline CDR1 SGDLS, CDR2 YYNGEE. As DNA, the CDR3 is TGTGCCAGCAGCGGACAACCTACTTGGTCCGAGCAGTACTTC. Translating it yields CASSGQPTWSEQYF.